This T cell receptor (beta chain) was recovered during a study of beta chain features in type 1 diabetes. About the research overall: The patient and healthy donor groups were comparable for age, gender and cell yields. Study results and limitations: Shorter TCRB CDR3s, moderately but significantly so, marked every one of the four CD4+ subsets in Type 1 diabetes patients. It was not settled here whether HLA type affects TCRB rearrangement. Among patients, naive, central memory and Treg TCRB repertoires appeared more similar than among healthy donors.

With regard to this clone: Its antigen is not known.

The junction had 10 bases not matched to a gene; V was cut back by 4 bases and J by 5 bases. Germline V gene lookup returns CDR1 SGHNT and CDR2 YYREEE (reference sequence). The CDR3 has 15 amino acids. Expressed TCRB transcripts were sequenced because the entire RNA isolate underwent reverse transcription. Method: immunoSEQ multiplex PCR; TCRdb's copy keeps in-frame clones and lacks some. This sample yields about 250,000 clones, of which roughly 11% are seen a single time; roughly 0.017% belongs to the top ten. V and J are TRBV5-4 and TRBJ1-1; the match to TRBD1 covers 8 bases. The clonotype originates from a man under 40 with type 1 diabetes. The sample consisted of naive CD4+ T cells from blood. In DNA form, the CDR3 reads TGTGCCAGCAGCATACCGGGACAGGAGGATACTGAAGCTTTCTTT. It encodes CASSIPGQEDTEAFF.